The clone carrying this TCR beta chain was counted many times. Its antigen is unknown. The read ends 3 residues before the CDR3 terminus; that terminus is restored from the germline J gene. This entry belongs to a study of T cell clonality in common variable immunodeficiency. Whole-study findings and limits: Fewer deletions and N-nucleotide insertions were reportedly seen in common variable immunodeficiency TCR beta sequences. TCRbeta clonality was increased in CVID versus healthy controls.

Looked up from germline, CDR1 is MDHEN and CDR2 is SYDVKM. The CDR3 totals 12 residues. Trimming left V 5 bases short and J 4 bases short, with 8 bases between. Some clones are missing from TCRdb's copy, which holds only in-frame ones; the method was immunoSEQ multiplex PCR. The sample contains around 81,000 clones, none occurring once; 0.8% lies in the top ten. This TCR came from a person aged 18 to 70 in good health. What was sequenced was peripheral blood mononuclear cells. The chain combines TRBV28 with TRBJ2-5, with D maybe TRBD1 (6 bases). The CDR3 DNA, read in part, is TGTGCCAGCAGTGGGACATTAGAGACC. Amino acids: CASSGTLET. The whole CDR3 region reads CASSGTLETQYF.